These T cell receptor beta chains were read from a single sample in a study of cytomegalovirus exposure and HLA in healthy donors. Assay used: immunoSEQ multiplex PCR; TCRdb lists only in-frame clones, some missing. The repertoire has 110,000 to 150,000 clones, around 77% of them found once; the top ten carry 4.9%. Sequencing was done on a sample of PBMCs. These receptors all come from a woman between 50 and 59 years old in good health and CMV-seronegative. Both conserved end residues are part of each CDR3. D genes are given only for firm matches. The listing skips clone size in some rows; elsewhere it reads once, few, many or a size class.

TGTGCCAGCAGGGGTAGTACAGCCCTTAGCAATCAGCCCCAGCATTTT	CASRGSTALSNQPQHF	TRBV27	TRBJ1-5	-	16	-
TGTGCCAGCACCCCCGGGGTGGGAAATGAGCAGTTCTTC	CASTPGVGNEQFF	TRBV2	TRBJ2-1	-	13	-
TGTGCCAGCAGCTTAGTTAATAATGAGCAGTTCTTC	CASSLVNNEQFF	TRBV7-2	TRBJ2-1	-	12	-
TGTGCCAGTAGTATATCGAGCGGGGGGACTTGGTACGAGCAGTACTTC	CASSISSGGTWYEQYF	TRBV19	TRBJ2-7	TRBD2	16	few
TGTGCCAGCAGTGAAGTAGGAGGGCGCGACACTGAAGCTTTCTTT	CASSEVGGRDTEAFF	TRBV2	TRBJ1-1	-	15	-
TGTGCCAGCAGTTACGACAGCCCATACACCTTC	CASSYDSPYTF	TRBV6-6	TRBJ1-2	-	11	-
TGTGCCAGCAGCCCCGGACACCGAACCGGGGAGCTGTTTTTT	CASSPGHRTGELFF	TRBV7-2	TRBJ2-2	-	14	once
TGTGCCAGCAGCGTAGTAGGGACGGGGGACACCATATATTTT	CASSVVGTGDTIYF	TRBV9	TRBJ1-3	-	14	-
TGTGCCAGCAGCCGCGACGCGACTGTAGAGACCCAGTACTTC	CASSRDATVETQYF	TRBV5-4	TRBJ2-5	-	14	-
TGTGCCACCCAGAGGGGAGGTTGGACAGATACGCAGTATTTT	CATQRGGWTDTQYF	TRBV6-1	TRBJ2-3	-	14	few
TGTGCCAGCAGCGGCGACAGGGGCGACGGATCACCCTACGAGCAGTACTTC	CASSGDRGDGSPYEQYF	TRBV5-6	TRBJ2-7	TRBD1	17	-
TGTGCCAGCCTTTTGGCGGGACTAGCGGGGGGACTACCCTACAATGAGCAGTTCTTC	CASLLAGLAGGLPYNEQFF	TRBV2	TRBJ2-1	TRBD2	19	-
TGTGCCAGCAGCTTCCCTAGCACAGATACGCAGTATTTT	CASSFPSTDTQYF	TRBV7-3	TRBJ2-3	-	13	few
TGTGCCAGCAGCTTAGACTCTCCTAGCGGCCAAGAGACCCAGTACTTC	CASSLDSPSGQETQYF	TRBV7-2	TRBJ2-5	TRBD2	16	-
TGTGCCAGCAGGCCCGATAGCTCCTACGAGCAGTACTTC	CASRPDSSYEQYF	TRBV28	TRBJ2-7	-	13	-
TGCGCCAGCAGACCCGACAGGTCCCCCGGGGAGCTGTTTTTT	CASRPDRSPGELFF	TRBV5-1	TRBJ2-2	-	14	-
TGTGCCAGCAGTCCGGACATTTCTACGAATGGGCAGTACTTC	CASSPDISTNGQYF	TRBV2	TRBJ2-7	-	14	-
TGCGCCAGCAGTTTCGACAGGGAGAAGGGCAATCAGCCCCAGCATTTT	CASSFDREKGNQPQHF	TRBV10-1	TRBJ1-5	TRBD1	16	-